This T cell receptor (beta chain) was recovered during a study of blood T cell repertoires in COVID-19. Turning to the study itself: From T cells, B-cell-depleted T cells, or PBMCs came the material, which was cDNA or gDNA.

Recovery meant two consecutive negative NP/OP PCR tests, professional clearance, or resolved symptoms. The data were produced by immunoSEQ multiplex PCR, yet TCRdb's version contains in-frame clones alone and is incomplete. The sample contains over 200,000 clones, more than 85% of which appear only once. The source is a man in his forties who had recovered from COVID-19. The sample taken for sequencing was PBMCs or T cells enriched from blood (not recorded which).

The CDR3 is CASSLEGQLQETQYF. CDR3 in DNA: TGCGCCAGCAGCTTGGAGGGACAGCTTCAAGAGACCCAGTACTTC. V gene TRBV5-1 combines with J gene TRBJ2-5, with 7 bases aligning to TRBD1. CDR1 is SGHRS and CDR2 is YFSETQ in the germline V gene. V lost 0 bases, J lost 2 bases, and 4 bases stayed unmatched. This CDR3 contains 15 residues.